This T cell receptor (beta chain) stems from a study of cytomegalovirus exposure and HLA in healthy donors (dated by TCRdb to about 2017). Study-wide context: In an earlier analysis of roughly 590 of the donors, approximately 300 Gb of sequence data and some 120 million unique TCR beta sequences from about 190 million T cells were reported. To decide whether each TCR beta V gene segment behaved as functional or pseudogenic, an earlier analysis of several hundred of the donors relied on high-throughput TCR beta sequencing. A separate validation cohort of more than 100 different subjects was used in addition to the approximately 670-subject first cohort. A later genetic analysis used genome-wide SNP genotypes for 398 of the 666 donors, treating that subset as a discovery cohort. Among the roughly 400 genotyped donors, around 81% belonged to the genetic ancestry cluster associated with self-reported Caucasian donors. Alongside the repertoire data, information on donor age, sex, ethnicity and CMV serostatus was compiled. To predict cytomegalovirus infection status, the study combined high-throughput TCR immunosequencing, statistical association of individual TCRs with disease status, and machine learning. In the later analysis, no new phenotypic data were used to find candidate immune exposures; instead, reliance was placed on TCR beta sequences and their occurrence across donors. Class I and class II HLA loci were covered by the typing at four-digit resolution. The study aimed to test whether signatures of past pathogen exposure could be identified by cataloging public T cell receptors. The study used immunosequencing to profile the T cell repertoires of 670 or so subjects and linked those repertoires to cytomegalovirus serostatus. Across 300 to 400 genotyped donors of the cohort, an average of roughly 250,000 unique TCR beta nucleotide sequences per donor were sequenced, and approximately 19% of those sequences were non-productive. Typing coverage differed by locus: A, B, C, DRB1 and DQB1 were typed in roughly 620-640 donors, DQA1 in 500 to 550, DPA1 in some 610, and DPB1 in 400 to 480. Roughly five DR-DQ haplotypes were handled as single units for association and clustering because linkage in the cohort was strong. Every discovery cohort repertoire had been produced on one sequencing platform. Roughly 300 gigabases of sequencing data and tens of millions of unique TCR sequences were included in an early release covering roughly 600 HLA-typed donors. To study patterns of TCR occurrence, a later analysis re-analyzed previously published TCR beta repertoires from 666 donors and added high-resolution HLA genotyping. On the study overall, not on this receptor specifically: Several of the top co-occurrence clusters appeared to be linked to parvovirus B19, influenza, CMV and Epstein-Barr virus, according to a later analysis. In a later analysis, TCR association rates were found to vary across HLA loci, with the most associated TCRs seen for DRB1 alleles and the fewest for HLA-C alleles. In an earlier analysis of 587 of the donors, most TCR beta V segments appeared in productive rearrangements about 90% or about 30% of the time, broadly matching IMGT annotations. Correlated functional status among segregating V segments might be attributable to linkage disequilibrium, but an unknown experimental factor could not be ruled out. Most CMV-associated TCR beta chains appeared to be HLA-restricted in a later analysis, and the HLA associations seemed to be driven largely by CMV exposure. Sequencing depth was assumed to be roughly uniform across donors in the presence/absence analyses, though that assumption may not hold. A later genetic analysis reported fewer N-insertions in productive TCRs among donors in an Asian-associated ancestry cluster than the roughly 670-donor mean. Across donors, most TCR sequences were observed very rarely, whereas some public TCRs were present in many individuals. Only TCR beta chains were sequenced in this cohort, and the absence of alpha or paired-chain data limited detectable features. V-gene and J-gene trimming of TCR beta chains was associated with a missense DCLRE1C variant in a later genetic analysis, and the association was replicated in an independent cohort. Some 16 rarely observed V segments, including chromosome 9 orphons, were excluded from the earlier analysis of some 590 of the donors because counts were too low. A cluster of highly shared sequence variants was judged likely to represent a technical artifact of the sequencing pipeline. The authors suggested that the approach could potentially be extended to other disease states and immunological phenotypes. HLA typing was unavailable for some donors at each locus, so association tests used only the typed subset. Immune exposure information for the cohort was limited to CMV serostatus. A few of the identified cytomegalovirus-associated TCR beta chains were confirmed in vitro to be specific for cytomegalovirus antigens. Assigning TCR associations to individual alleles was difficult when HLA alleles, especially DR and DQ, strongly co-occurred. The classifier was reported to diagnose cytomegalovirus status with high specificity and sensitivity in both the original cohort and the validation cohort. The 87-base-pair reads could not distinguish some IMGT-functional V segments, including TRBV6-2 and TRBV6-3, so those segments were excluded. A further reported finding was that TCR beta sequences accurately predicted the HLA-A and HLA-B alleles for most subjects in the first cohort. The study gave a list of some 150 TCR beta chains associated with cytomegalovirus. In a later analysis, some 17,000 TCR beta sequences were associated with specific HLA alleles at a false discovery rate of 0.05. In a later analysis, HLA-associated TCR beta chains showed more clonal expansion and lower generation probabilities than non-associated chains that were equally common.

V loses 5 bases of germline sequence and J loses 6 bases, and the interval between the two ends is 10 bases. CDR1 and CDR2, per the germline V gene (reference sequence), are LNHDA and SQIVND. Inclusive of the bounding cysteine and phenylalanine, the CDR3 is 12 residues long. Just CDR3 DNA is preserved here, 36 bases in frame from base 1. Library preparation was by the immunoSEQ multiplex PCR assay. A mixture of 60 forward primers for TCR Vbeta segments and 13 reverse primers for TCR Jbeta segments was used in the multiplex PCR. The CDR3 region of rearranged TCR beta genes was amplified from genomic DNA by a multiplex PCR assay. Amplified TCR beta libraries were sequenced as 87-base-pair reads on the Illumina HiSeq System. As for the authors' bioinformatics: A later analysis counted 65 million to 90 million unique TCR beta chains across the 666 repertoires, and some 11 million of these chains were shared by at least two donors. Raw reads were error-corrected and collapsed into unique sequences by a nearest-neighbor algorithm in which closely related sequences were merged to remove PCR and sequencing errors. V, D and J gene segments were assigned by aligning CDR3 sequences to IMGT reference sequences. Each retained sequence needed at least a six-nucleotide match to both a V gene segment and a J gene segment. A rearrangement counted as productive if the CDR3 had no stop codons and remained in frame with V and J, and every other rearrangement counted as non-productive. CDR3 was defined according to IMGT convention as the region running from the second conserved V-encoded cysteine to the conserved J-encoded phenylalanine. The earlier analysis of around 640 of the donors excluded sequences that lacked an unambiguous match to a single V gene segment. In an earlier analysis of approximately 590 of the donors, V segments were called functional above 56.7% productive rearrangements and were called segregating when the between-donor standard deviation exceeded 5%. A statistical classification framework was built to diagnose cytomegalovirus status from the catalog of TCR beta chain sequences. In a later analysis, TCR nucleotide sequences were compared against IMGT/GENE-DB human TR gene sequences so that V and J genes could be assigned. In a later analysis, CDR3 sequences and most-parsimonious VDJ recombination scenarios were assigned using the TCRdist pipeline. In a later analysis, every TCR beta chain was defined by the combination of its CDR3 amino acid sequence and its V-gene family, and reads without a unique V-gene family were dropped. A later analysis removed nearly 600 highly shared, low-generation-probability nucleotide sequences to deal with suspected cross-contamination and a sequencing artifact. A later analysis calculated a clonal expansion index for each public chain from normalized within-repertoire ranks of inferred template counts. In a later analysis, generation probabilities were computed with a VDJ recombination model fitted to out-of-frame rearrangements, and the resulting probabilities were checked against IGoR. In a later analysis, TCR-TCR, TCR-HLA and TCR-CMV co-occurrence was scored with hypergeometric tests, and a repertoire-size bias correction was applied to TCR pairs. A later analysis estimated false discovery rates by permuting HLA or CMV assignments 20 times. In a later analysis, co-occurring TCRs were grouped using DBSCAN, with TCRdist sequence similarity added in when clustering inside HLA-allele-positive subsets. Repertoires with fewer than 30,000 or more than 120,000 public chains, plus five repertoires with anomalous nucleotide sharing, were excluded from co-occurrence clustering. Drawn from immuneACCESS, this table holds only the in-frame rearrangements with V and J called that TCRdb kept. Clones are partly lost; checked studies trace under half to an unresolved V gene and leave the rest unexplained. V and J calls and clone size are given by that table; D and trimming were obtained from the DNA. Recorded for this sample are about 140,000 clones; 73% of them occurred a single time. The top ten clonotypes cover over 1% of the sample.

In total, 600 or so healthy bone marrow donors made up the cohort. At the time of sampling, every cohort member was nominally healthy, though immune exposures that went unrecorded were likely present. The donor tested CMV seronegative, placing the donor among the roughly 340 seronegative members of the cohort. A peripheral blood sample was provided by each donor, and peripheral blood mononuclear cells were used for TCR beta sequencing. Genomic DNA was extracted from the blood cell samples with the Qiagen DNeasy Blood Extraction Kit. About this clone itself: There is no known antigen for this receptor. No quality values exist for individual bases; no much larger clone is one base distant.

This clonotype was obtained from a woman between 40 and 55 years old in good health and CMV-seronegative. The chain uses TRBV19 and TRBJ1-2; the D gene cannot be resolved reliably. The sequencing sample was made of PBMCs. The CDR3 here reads CASSQWRDGYTF. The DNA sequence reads TGTGCCAGTAGTCAGTGGAGAGATGGCTACACCTTC.